The present entry profiles one TCR beta chain with its context. Antigen unknown. These data come from a study of regulatory T cells. Study-level findings and limits: In CD3G-deficient patients, conventional CD4+ T cells were enriched for hydrophobic CDR3 residues at positions 6 and 7.

The V end lost 5 bases, the J end lost 7 bases, and 14 bases lay between the germline ends. Per the germline V gene, CDR1 is LNHDA and CDR2 is SQIVND (reference sequence). The CDR3 consists of 14 residues. The primer mix had 52 TRBV and 13 TRBJ primers. The table came from immunoSEQ multiplex PCR; TCRdb's copy has only in-frame clones and leaves some out. This table holds 30,000 to 40,000 clones, nearly 95% found once. The chain joins TRBV19 to TRBJ2-2; D call uncertain. This receptor was taken from a child aged 2 to 10 with CD3G deficiency. Sample: conventional CD4+ T cells sorted from blood. DNA of the CDR3: TGTGCCAGTAGTGTCCAGGTTGATGGCGGGGAGCTGTTTTTT. It encodes CASSVQVDGGELFF. The whole variable domain, filled in from reference TRBV19 and TRBJ2-2, reads DGGITQSPKYLFRKEGQNVTLSCEQNLNHDAMYWYRQDPGQGLRLIYYSQIVNDFQKGDIAEGYSVSREKKESFPLTVTSAQKNPTAFYLCASSVQVDGGELFFGEGSRLTVL.